This TCR beta chain was obtained from a study of response to subunit inactivated influenza vaccine. TCRdb re-called the RT-PCR reads with MiXCR, one entry per CDR3 protein. The table has approximately 490,000 distinct CDR3 sequences, under 8.5% seen once. V gave up 3 bases and J gave up 7 bases, with 19 bases separating them. The CDR3 is made up of 15 amino acids. This clonotype was recorded a few times. The rearrangement links TRBV12-3 or TRBV12-4 to TRBJ2-7; D gene ambiguous. The sample consisted of PBMCs from blood, taken less than 30 months after vaccination. The source is a man aged 45 to 70 who received an inactivated influenza vaccine. CDR3 DNA: TGTGCCAGCAGTTTTTTAGGTGACGGACGGAAGGAGCAGTACTTC. Its translation is CASSFLGDGRKEQYF.